Below are 27 T cell receptor beta chains sequenced from a single sample in a study of cytomegalovirus exposure and HLA in healthy donors. Some clones are missing from TCRdb's copy, which holds only in-frame ones; the method was immunoSEQ multiplex PCR. The repertoire holds about 120,000 clones, with 75% to 90% as singletons. Sequences were obtained from PBMCs. Source of these receptors: a woman younger than 30 in good health and CMV-seronegative.

The J gene is TRBJ2-1, the V gene TRBV7-2, with D possibly matching TRBD1 (6 bases). V lost 0 bases to trimming and J lost 8 bases, with 17 bases between them. CDR3 length: 16 amino acids. The germline CDR1 and CDR2 sequences are SGHTA and FQGNSA. In DNA, the CDR3 is TGTGCCAGCAGCTTAGCAAGGCAGGGGTACGTCGATGAGCAGTTCTTC. Protein product: CASSLARQGYVDEQFF.

This clone was counted a single time. V is TRBV5-1 and J is TRBJ2-2, with TRBD1 matching over 7 bases. V dropped 5 bases and J dropped 6; count of bases not matched to a gene: 7. This CDR3 comprises 14 residues. Germline assignment: CDR1 SGHRS and CDR2 YFSETQ. CDR3 nucleotides: TGCGCCAGCAGTTCCGGACAGGAGGCCGGGGAGCTGTTTTTT. It translates to CASSSGQEAGELFF.

This chain connects TRBV19 to TRBJ2-2; 14 nucleotides align to TRBD2. Germline-derived CDR1 and CDR2 are LNHDA and SQIVND (reference sequence). The CDR3 has 17 residues. Trimming removed 7 bases from V and 2 bases from J; junction bases left unmatched: 6. The CDR3 DNA sequence: TGTGCCAGTACCCTAGGACTAGCGGGAGGAAACACCGGGGAGCTGTTTTTT. Translation gives CASTLGLAGGNTGELFF.

V and J are TRBV28 and TRBJ1-1; a weak D match, TRBD1 (5 bases). Germline V gene sequence: CDR1 MDHEN, CDR2 SYDVKM. The germline V and J ends were trimmed by 7 bases and 1 base, with 10 bases remaining between them. The CDR3 sequence is 13 residues long. The CDR3 sequence is CASIVGPNTEAFF. The CDR3, as DNA: TGTGCCAGCATAGTGGGGCCGAACACTGAAGCTTTCTTT. The full variable domain, its missing parts supplied by reference TRBV28 and TRBJ1-1, is DVKVTQSSRYLVKRTGEKVFLECVQDMDHENMFWYRQDPGLGLRLIYFSYDVKMKEKGDIPEGYSVSREKKERFSLILESASTNQTSMYLCASIVGPNTEAFFGQGTRLTVV.

The chain carries TRBV11-2 and TRBJ2-2, with TRBD1 as a possible D gene (6 bases). Germline loops: CDR1 SGHAT, CDR2 FQNNGV. This CDR3 is 15 amino acids long. V lost 5 bases and J 7 bases, leaving 17 bases between the germline ends. DNA of the CDR3: TGTGCCAGCAGCACCCGAGGACAGTCTGACGGGGAGCTGTTTTTT. This translates into CASSTRGQSDGELFF.

CDR3 in amino acids: CASSYSNIGGHLGYTF. The CDR3 DNA sequence: TGTGCCAGCAGTTACTCGAATATCGGCGGACACTTGGGCTACACCTTC. The V call is TRBV6-5, the J call TRBJ1-2; tentatively, D is TRBD1 (5 bases). Germline loops: CDR1 MNHEY, CDR2 SVGAGI. The CDR3 runs to 16 residues. Between the trimmed V and J ends, which lost 0 bases and 8 bases, there was a span of 19 bases.

The rearrangement joins TRBV6-1 to TRBJ2-7; 7 bases are shared with TRBD2. This CDR3 contains 12 residues. Trimming took 10 bases from V and 1 from J; bases not matched to a gene: 4. Germline V gene sequence: CDR1 MNHNS, CDR2 SASEGT. The CDR3 sequence is CATYSGSYEQYF. Here the CDR3 DNA reads TGTGCCACGTATAGCGGGTCCTACGAGCAGTACTTC.

The chain couples TRBV19 to TRBJ2-3; D gene ambiguous. Germline CDR1 is LNHDA and CDR2 is SQIVND (reference sequence). Trimming took 3 bases from V and 2 from J, leaving 9 bases between them. The CDR3 extends over 14 amino acids. The CDR3 DNA is TGTGCCAGTAGTATTGACACCAACACAGATACGCAGTATTTT. It codes for CASSIDTNTDTQYF.

CDR3 region: CASSVVGGISPGHLFF. CDR3 coding DNA: TGTGCCAGCAGCGTAGTAGGCGGGATAAGTCCGGGGCACCTGTTCTTC. This chain connects TRBV9 to TRBJ2-1, with a tentative D call TRBD2 (6 bases). CDR3 length: 16 amino acids. CDR1 and CDR2 from the germline V gene are SGDLS and YYNGEE. The V gene lost 0 bases and the J gene lost 15 bases, with 25 bases spanning the gap.

The chain has TRBV29-1 and TRBJ1-1; D unclear. Trimming took 1 base from V and 1 from J, leaving 10 bases between them. There are 14 residues in the CDR3. The germline V gene has CDR1 SQVTM and CDR2 ANQGSEA. In nucleotides, the CDR3 is TGCAGCGTTGAAGTTGTACTCCAGAACACTGAAGCTTTCTTT. Protein: CSVEVVLQNTEAFF. Full variable domain (missing parts from reference TRBV29-1 and TRBJ1-1): SAVISQKPSRDICQRGTSLTIQCQVDSQVTMMFWYRQQPGQSLTLIATANQGSEATYESGFVIDKFPISRPNLTFSTLTVSNMSPEDSSIYLCSVEVVLQNTEAFFGQGTRLTVV.

J is TRBJ1-1 and V is TRBV5-4; D is undetermined. Germline V lookup: CDR1 SGHNT, CDR2 YYREEE (reference sequence). The CDR3 spans 12 residues. Deletions cut 1 base from V and 4 bases from J, with 5 bases between. The CDR3 DNA reads TGTGCCAGCAGCTTGTACAGCACTGAAGCTTTCTTT. It encodes CASSLYSTEAFF.

The chain carries TRBV19 and TRBJ1-3; perhaps TRBD1 as D (6 bases). The CDR3 contains 14 residues. V was pared by 2 bases and J by 4 bases, with 9 bases between. From germline, CDR1 is LNHDA and CDR2 SQIVND (reference sequence). DNA of the CDR3: TGTGCCAGTAGTATAAGGGGGACCGGAAACACCATATATTTT. Residues: CASSIRGTGNTIYF.

The chain recombines TRBV5-5 with TRBJ1-1; D perhaps matches TRBD1 (6 bases). Per the germline V gene, CDR1 is SGHKS and CDR2 is YYEKEE (reference sequence). The CDR3 has 14 residues. V lost 2 bases and J 1 base, leaving 9 bases between the germline ends. The CDR3 region has the DNA TGTGCCAGCAGCTTCAACAGGGAGAACACTGAAGCTTTCTTT. Protein product: CASSFNRENTEAFF.

This chain connects TRBV2 to TRBJ1-2, with D tentatively TRBD1 (5 bases). The V and J ends lost 3 bases and 4 bases respectively, with 6 bases between them. The CDR3 extends over 12 amino acids. The germline CDR1 and CDR2 sequences are SNHLY and FYNNEI. CDR3: CASSEGLYGYTF. The CDR3 DNA sequence: TGTGCCAGCAGTGAGGGGCTCTATGGCTACACCTTC.

The gene calls are TRBV4-3 and TRBJ2-2; a weak D match, TRBD1 (5 bases). Germline lookup yields CDR1 LGHNA and CDR2 YSLEER. The germline V and J ends were trimmed by 0 bases and 1 base, with 9 bases remaining between them. The CDR3 loop spans 16 amino acids. The CDR3 DNA is TGCGCCAGCAGCCAAGACGCCAGGGAGAACACCGGGGAGCTGTTTTTT. Protein: CASSQDARENTGELFF.

V usage is TRBV19 and J usage is TRBJ2-1; D ambiguous. Trimming removed 6 bases at V and 6 bases at J, with 12 bases between. This CDR3 spans 13 amino acids. Per germline, CDR1 LNHDA and CDR2 SQIVND (reference sequence). CDR3 region: CASRNLPSNEQFF. The CDR3 region has the DNA TGTGCCAGTAGGAATCTACCAAGCAATGAGCAGTTCTTC.

This clone was observed a handful of times. The rearrangement uses TRBV6-5 and TRBJ1-6; TRBD1 matches 7 bases. Germline V gene data show CDR1 as MNHEY and CDR2 as SVGAGI. The CDR3 has 16 amino acids. With 2 bases clipped from V and 7 bases from J, the junction kept 8 bases outside the gene matches. Here the CDR3 reads CASSYPKGQINSPLHF. The CDR3, as DNA: TGTGCCAGCAGTTACCCAAAGGGACAGATAAATTCACCCCTCCACTTT.

The genes are TRBV4-2 and TRBJ2-2, with TRBD2 identical over 7 bases. The germline V gene has CDR1 LGHNA and CDR2 YNFKEQ. After removal of 0 bases from V and 1 base from J, the junction contained 2 bases not matched to a gene. CDR3 length: 16 residues. As DNA, the CDR3 is TGTGCCAGCAGCCAAGAGCAGCGGGAGAACACCGGGGAGCTGTTTTTT. Translation: CASSQEQRENTGELFF.

This chain joins TRBV10-1 and TRBJ2-5, with D unresolved. This CDR3 comprises 13 residues. Trimming removed 3 bases at V and 5 bases at J, with 10 bases between. Germline CDR1 reads WNHNN; CDR2 reads SYGVQD (reference sequence). This CDR3 reads CASSENTGETQYF. Here the CDR3 DNA reads TGCGCCAGCAGTGAAAACACCGGGGAGACCCAGTACTTC.

The gene calls are TRBV5-6 and TRBJ2-3; 13 nucleotides match TRBD2. The germline CDR1 and CDR2 sequences are SGHDT and YYEEEE. Trimming removed 0 bases from V and 3 bases from J; junction bases left unmatched: 7. This CDR3 is 18 amino acids long. The CDR3 nucleotides are TGTGCCAGCAGCTTGGCGACGTGGACTAGCGGGAGTACAGATACGCAGTATTTT. Protein: CASSLATWTSGSTDTQYF.

This clone has a handful of counts. The V gene is TRBV10-2, the J gene TRBJ2-1; a possible D gene is TRBD1 (6 bases). The CDR3 runs 13 residues. The V end was cut by 7 bases, the J end by 8 bases, with 15 bases between. Germline V gene data show CDR1 as WSHSY and CDR2 as SAAADI. The CDR3 spells CASIPGEKDEQFF. The CDR3 DNA reads as TGCGCCAGCATACCAGGGGAGAAGGATGAGCAGTTCTTC.

This clone is a singleton in its sample. The V call is TRBV5-4, the J call TRBJ2-7; 8 nucleotides align to TRBD1. The CDR3 covers 14 residues. V was clipped by 0 bases and J by 5 bases; unmatched bases: 4. The germline gives CDR1 SGHNT, CDR2 YYREEE (reference sequence). CDR3 sequence (DNA): TGTGCCAGCAGCTTGGGACAGGGGACCAACGAGCAGTACTTC. Translation: CASSLGQGTNEQYF.

This clone came up many times. V gene TRBV29-1 combines with J gene TRBJ1-2, with D hard to call. V was shortened by 1 base and J by 4 bases, with 16 bases between the two germline ends. The germline gives CDR1 SQVTM, CDR2 ANQGSEA. The CDR3 has 15 amino acids. The CDR3 nucleotides read TGCAGCGTTGAAGGTCTATCTCGGGAAGGCTATGGCTACACCTTC. Translating gives CSVEGLSREGYGYTF. The entire variable domain, with the rest obtained from reference TRBV29-1 and TRBJ1-2, is as follows: SAVISQKPSRDICQRGTSLTIQCQVDSQVTMMFWYRQQPGQSLTLIATANQGSEATYESGFVIDKFPISRPNLTFSTLTVSNMSPEDSSIYLCSVEGLSREGYGYTFGSGTRLTVV.

The chain couples TRBV2 to TRBJ2-3, with D possibly matching TRBD2 (6 bases). The CDR3 is 17 residues long. CDR1 SNHLY and CDR2 FYNNEI come from the germline V gene. The V gene lost 4 bases and the J gene lost 3 bases, with 20 bases spanning the gap. CDR3 in amino acids: CASSGPLGGEETDTQYF. The CDR3 DNA is TGTGCCAGCAGTGGCCCCCTCGGAGGGGAGGAGACAGATACGCAGTATTTT.

A few counts support this clone. This chain joins TRBV7-2 and TRBJ1-5; tentatively, D is TRBD1 (5 bases). Germline assignment: CDR1 SGHTA and CDR2 FQGNSA. There are 13 residues in the CDR3. V was clipped by 2 bases and J by 4 bases, with 6 bases between them. The CDR3 sequence: CASSLQGNQPQHF. Written as DNA, the CDR3 is TGTGCCAGCAGCTTACAGGGAAATCAGCCCCAGCATTTT. Using reference TRBV7-2 and TRBJ1-5 for the parts outside the CDR3, the full variable domain is GAGVSQSPSNKVTEKGKDVELRCDPISGHTALYWYRQSLGQGLEFLIYFQGNSAPDKSGLPSDRFSAERTGGSVSTLTIQRTQQEDSAVYLCASSLQGNQPQHFGDGTRLSIL.

This clone was observed a handful of times. The chain carries TRBV7-2 and TRBJ2-2; TRBD2 matches 7 bases. Germline V lookup: CDR1 SGHTA, CDR2 FQGNSA. The CDR3 has 13 residues. V lost 7 bases, J lost 4 bases, and 3 bases stayed unmatched. The CDR3 region is CASKGRVTGELFF. DNA of the CDR3: TGTGCCAGCAAGGGGAGGGTCACCGGGGAGCTGTTTTTT.

The rearrangement links TRBV11-2 to TRBJ2-1; TRBD2 matches 11 bases. The V gene's germline CDR1 is SGHAT and CDR2 FQNNGV. Trimming removed 4 bases from V and 5 bases from J; junction bases left unmatched: 4. This CDR3 spans 15 amino acids. CDR3 bases: TGTGCCAGCAGCTCAGCGACTAGCGGGAACAATGAGCAGTTCTTC. Its protein is CASSSATSGNNEQFF.